The T cell receptor beta chain under discussion was sequenced for a study of CD8 T cells in Susac syndrome. Reverse transcription of about 0.45 to 1 ug RNA was carried out with random hexamers. TCRdb reprocessed the immunoSEQ multiplex PCR reads with MiXCR, giving one entry per CDR3 protein. Altogether 250,000 to 350,000 distinct CDR3 sequences are present, approximately 81% being singletons, with the ten largest covering over 0.1%. This TCR derives from a human donor with multiple sclerosis. Input material: CD8+ T cells from PBMCs.

The CDR3 nucleotides read TGTGCCAGCAGCGTAGGGGACAGCTTCCAGCAGTACTTC. Its translation is CASSVGDSFQQYF. This chain uses TRBV9 with TRBJ2-7; TRBD1 matches 7 bases. The CDR3 sequence is 13 residues long. With 0 bases clipped from V and 8 bases from J, the junction kept 5 bases outside the gene matches. Germline V CDR1 and CDR2: SGDLS, YYNGEE.